This TCR beta chain was observed in a study of spatial heterogeneity in lung cancer (dated by TCRdb to between 2018 and 2021). Broadly, across the study: More beta-chain than alpha-chain transcripts were consistently detected, likely reflecting higher beta-chain transcript abundance. At surgery, some 200 tumor regions, 64 matched nontumor lung samples and 45 to 60 PBMC samples were TCR-sequenced for both alpha and beta chains. In the raw uncorrected reads, each unique combination of TCR and UMI appeared more than ten times on average. The study linked features of the TCR repertoire to counts of nonsynonymous mutations, which were determined by whole-exome sequencing of tumor tissue. The study quantitatively compared TCR alpha and beta repertoires across multiple tumor regions, matched nontumor lung and blood in non-small cell lung cancer. What the work shows at the level of the full study, not this receptor alone: Additional single-cell paired TCR alpha and beta sequencing was considered necessary to confirm, at a functional level, the hypothesis that regional TCRs recognize regional mutations. Ubiquitous expanded tumor TCRs were found in blood more often at tumor resection than at routine follow-up.

According to the germline V gene, CDR1 reads SGHRS and CDR2 reads YFSETQ. The CDR3 starts with the cysteine, ends with the phenylalanine, and has 13 residues. The retained sequence is limited to the CDR3, 39 bases, with the frame set at the first base. Trimming costs V 2 bases and J 6 bases, and their ends lie 9 bases apart. The time point label, read with the paper, signifies: sample taken at primary tumor resection. Without any cell sorting, TCR sequencing was performed on whole RNA extracted either from tumor and nontumor lung tissue or from cryopreserved PBMC samples. The donors were 65 to 90 patients from the lung TRACERx cohort who had early-stage, untreated non-small cell lung cancer. Only patients with enough RNA available from two or more tumor regions were chosen for TCR sequencing. The method was 5' RACE. The sequencer listed for this sample is NextSeq 500. To allow correction of PCR and sequencing errors, the TCR library protocol tagged every TCR cDNA molecule with a unique molecular identifier. The original methods were these. TCR identification, UMI-based error correction and CDR3 extraction were performed with Decombinator tools. TCRs above a frequency of 2 per 1,000, corresponding to the top 1% of the tumor frequency distribution, were defined as expanded. Renyi diversity was computed with the R vegan package after each repertoire had been subsampled 100 times to 5,000 TCRs. CDR3 similarity networks were built from amino acid triplet string-kernel similarity, connecting CDR3s with pairwise similarity above 0.82. Clones were called with MiXCR by TCRdb after fastp trimmed the public reads at Q25, and only in-frame beta chains were retained. Under each unique CDR3 protein, matching rows form one entry showing the most common genes and DNA. The V and J calls, along with clone size, are taken from TCRdb and not from the paper's own processing. The sample table holds around 60,000 distinct CDR3 sequences, of which around 8.4% were seen once. The ten top clones hold more than 12% of the sample.

This clonotype was detected ten times or more. Its antigen target is currently unknown. Per-base qualities were not stored, and no clone one base away is much larger. The material was PBMCs, obtained at surgery. The chain is assembled from TRBV5-1 and TRBJ2-1; TRBD2 is perhaps the D gene, given 6 matching bases. The sequence was collected from a female donor with early-stage non-small cell lung cancer. CDR3 region: CASSFSGVNEQFF. In nucleotide form, the sequence is TGCGCCAGCAGCTTTTCGGGGGTCAATGAGCAGTTCTTC.